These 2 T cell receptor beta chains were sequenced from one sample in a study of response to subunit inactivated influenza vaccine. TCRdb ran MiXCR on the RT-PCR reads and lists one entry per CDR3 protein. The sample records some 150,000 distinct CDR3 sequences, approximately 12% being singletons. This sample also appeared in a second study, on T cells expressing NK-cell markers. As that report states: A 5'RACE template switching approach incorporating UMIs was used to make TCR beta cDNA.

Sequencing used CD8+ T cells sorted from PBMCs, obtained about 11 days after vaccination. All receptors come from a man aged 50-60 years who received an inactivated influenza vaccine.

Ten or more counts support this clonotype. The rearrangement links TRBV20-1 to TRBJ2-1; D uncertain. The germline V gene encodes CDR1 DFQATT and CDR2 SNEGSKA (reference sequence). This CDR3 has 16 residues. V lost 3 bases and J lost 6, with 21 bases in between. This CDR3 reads CSASGVGAAPVNEQFF. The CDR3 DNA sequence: TGCAGTGCTAGCGGCGTCGGAGCCGCCCCTGTCAATGAGCAGTTCTTC.

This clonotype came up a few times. The CDR3 DNA reads as TGTGCCAGCAGCTTAGGAATAGGACAGTACTCTGGGGCCAACGTCCTGACTTTC. Translation: CASSLGIGQYSGANVLTF. This sequence joins TRBV11-2 and TRBJ2-6; D possibly corresponds to TRBD1 (6 bases). CDR1 is SGHAT and CDR2 is FQNNGV in the germline V gene. Between the trimmed V and J ends, which lost 1 base and 0 bases, there was a span of 13 bases. The CDR3 is made up of 18 amino acids. Looking up the rest from reference TRBV11-2 and TRBJ2-6 gives the full variable domain: EAGVAQSPRYKIIEKRQSVAFWCNPISGHATLYWYQQILGQGPKLLIQFQNNGVVDDSQLPKDRFSAERLKGVDSTLKIQPAKLEDSAVYLCASSLGIGQYSGANVLTFGAGSRLTVL.